The source of this T cell receptor beta chain is a study of T cell responses to AZD1222 COVID-19 vaccine. Libraries were prepared by immunoSEQ multiplex PCR; TCRdb keeps only in-frame clonotypes and omits some of them. The table records over 140,000 clones, over 85% of them present only once. The CDR3 is 14 amino acids. The germline V gene has CDR1 LGHDT and CDR2 YNNKEL (reference sequence). V lost 1 base to trimming and J lost 3 bases, with 10 bases between them. The genes are TRBV3-1 (or the pseudogene TRBV3-2) and TRBJ2-7; D gene uncertain. This sequence originates from an adult in good health. The specimen comprised peripheral blood, sampled on day 0 of AZD1222 vaccination. The CDR3: CASSQGTIYYEQYF. In DNA form, the CDR3 reads TGTGCCAGCAGCCAAGGGACCATATACTACGAGCAGTACTTC.